This TCR beta chain was captured by sequencing in a study of beta chain features in type 1 diabetes. Study information: Patients shared similar age, gender and cell yields with healthy donors.

This clone showed up just a few times. Without exception, sorted populations had purity beyond 98%. Reverse transcription of all isolated RNA meant that expressed TCRB transcripts were sequenced. Profiled with immunoSEQ multiplex PCR; TCRdb holds only in-frame clones, not every one. The repertoire holds roughly 500,000 clones, with around 28% as singletons. The V gene end was trimmed by 8 bases and the J gene end by 10 bases; junction bases not matched to a gene: 5. The CDR3 runs to 11 residues. The germline gives CDR1 SEHNR, CDR2 FQNEAQ (reference sequence). The sequencing input was naive CD4+ T cells from blood. This TCR was sampled from a man aged 18 to 30 in good health. This chain links TRBV7-9 with TRBJ2-3, with 8 bases fitting TRBD1. Here the CDR3 DNA reads TGTGCCAGCCCCACAGGGGGATCGCAGTATTTT. As protein: CASPTGGSQYF.